This T cell receptor (beta chain) appears in the sequencing data of a study of blood T cell repertoires in COVID-19. For the study at large: Sites in the United States, Italy and Spain provided acute and convalescent COVID-19 samples. PBMCs, B-cell-depleted T cells, or T cells provided the cDNA or gDNA that made up the material.

A Seattle source enrolled patients during active infection and followed them longitudinally. This clone was observed once. V was trimmed by 4 bases and J by 0 bases, leaving 12 bases between them. The CDR3 has 14 residues. Germline V gives CDR1 GTSNPN, CDR2 SVGIG (reference sequence). In the original processing: The authors estimated nucleated cell counts from reference gene primer amplification. Sequencing used immunoSEQ multiplex PCR; TCRdb keeps in-frame clones, though not all of them. The DNA was the basis for D and trimming; V, J and clone size are from that table. Here the sample spans about 250,000 clones, 86% being singletons.

Sequencing was done on a sample of peripheral blood. The TCR was taken from a woman of 80 years or more with COVID-19, enrolled during active disease. This chain uses TRBV30 with TRBJ1-1; no reliable D call. CDR3 coding DNA: TGTGCCTGGAACCCAGGATCGATGAACACTGAAGCTTTCTTT. It encodes CAWNPGSMNTEAFF.